By share, the clone carrying this T cell receptor (beta chain) counts as large. As yet, its antigen is unknown. In the authors' methods: The distant-metastasis classifier for papillary thyroid cancer was built from CDR3 differences across clinicopathological groups. MiXCR was used by TCRdb to re-call the PCR reads. The V and J calls come from TCRdb's annotation, not from the publication. The table records about 13,000 clones, approximately 23% of them present only once. This sample is part of a study of metastatic and nonmetastatic thyroid tumors. Whole-study context: Repertoires of blood and of tissue (tumor or nodule) from malignant and benign thyroid patients were compared. Findings and limits, study-wide: In both blood and tumor samples, TCR beta diversity was reported significantly higher for malignant than benign nodules.

Before thyroid surgery, none of the patients had received any treatment. Trimming pared 0 bases from V and 3 bases from J, leaving 12 bases between. Germline V lookup: CDR1 MNHEY, CDR2 SMNVEV (reference sequence). The CDR3 is 15 residues long. The sample comprised adjacent normal tissue. The source is a female donor with papillary thyroid cancer or a benign thyroid nodule (not recorded which). Some clones in this sample may be carry-over from other donors' samples. The V gene is TRBV27, the J gene TRBJ2-7; the D gene is possibly TRBD2 (6 bases). Here the CDR3 reads CASSLSTGGLYEQYF. In DNA, the CDR3 is TGTGCCAGCAGTTTATCCACCGGAGGGCTCTACGAGCAGTACTTC.